This note documents a single T cell receptor (beta chain) sequence. Its target is not known. Germline loops: CDR1 MDHEN, CDR2 SYDVKM. The CDR3 contains 16 residues. With 60 Vbeta and 13 Jbeta primers, the PCR was carried out. Assay used: immunoSEQ multiplex PCR; TCRdb lists only in-frame clones, some missing. The profile shows some 190,000 clones, approximately 80% of them singletons. The sample is drawn from a study of cytomegalovirus exposure and HLA in healthy donors. Study findings and constraints: Associated with cytomegalovirus, according to the listing, were 170 or so TCR beta chains. It was reportedly the case that the classifier diagnosed cytomegalovirus status with high specificity and sensitivity.

The rearrangement links TRBV28 to TRBJ2-5, with 12 nucleotides matching TRBD1. The J call may be faulty, since TRBJ2-7 better matches the DNA end. The sequencing input was PBMCs. This TCR derives from a man between 40 and 49 years old in good health and CMV-seropositive. The CDR3 DNA reads TGTGCCAGCAGGCCCGGGACAGGGGGCTTCTACTACGAGCAGTACTTC. Protein product: CASRPGTGGFYYEQYF.